This TCR beta chain is from a study of regulatory T cells. Study outcomes and limitations: Compared with autologous conventional CD4+ cells and control regulatory cells, CD3G-deficient regulatory T cells showed reduced diversity. Skewed V and J usage and few unique V-J pairs marked patient repertoires, most in Tregs.

About this clone itself: Its matching antigen is unknown.

The primer mix had 52 TRBV and 13 TRBJ primers. Assay: immunoSEQ multiplex PCR; the TCRdb copy retains only in-frame clones and omits some. The sample yields 3,000 to 4,000 clones, just under 95% seen once. The ends were cut back, 4 bases at V and 6 bases at J, with 10 bases in the middle. This CDR3 has 12 residues. Germline loops: CDR1 SGDLS, CDR2 YYNGEE. V usage is TRBV9 and J usage is TRBJ1-2; D perhaps matches TRBD1 (6 bases). Sequenced input: CD4+ Tregs sorted from blood. This TCR came from a person in their late teens or twenties with CD3G deficiency. CDR3 DNA: TGTGCCAGCAGCTTTCACAGGGATGGCTACACCTTC. Protein: CASSFHRDGYTF.